This TCR delta chain emerged from a study of gamma-delta T cells after stem cell transplantation. TCRdb fed the RT-PCR reads to CATT. This table has fewer than 12,000 delta-chain clones, 1.3% appearing once. Comments on this clone: TCRdb's entry gives the protein of a much larger clone, which mismatches this DNA's translation at residue 4, likely from a read error; the protein reported here is translated from the DNA.

This CDR3 is built from 19 residues. Trimming cost V 5 bases and J 0 bases, with 27 bases left between them. Germline V lookup: CDR1 GEAIGNYY, CDR2 EKD. The gene calls are TRDV2 and TRDJ1, with TRDD3 as a possible D gene (6 bases). Sequencing was performed on gamma-delta T cells. The sequence was collected from a human donor. It is not recorded whose cells these are; they may come from a transplant donor. CDR3 DNA sequence: TGTGCCTGTGGCGACGTACTGGGCCGCACCGGCCGATACACCGATAAACTCATCTTT. Translating gives CACGDVLGRTGRYTDKLIF.